This is a list of T cell receptor beta chains from one sample in a study of T-cell memory formation after mild COVID-19. MiXCR, applied by TCRdb to the 5' RACE reads, yields one record per CDR3 protein. Seen here are some 68,000 distinct CDR3 sequences, over 15% observed once, and the top ten hold under 35%. The sequenced sample consisted of PBMCs or a T cell subset sorted from them (not recorded which). These TCRs come from an adult woman who had mild COVID-19 (a few samples of this study predate the infection). Cell type and time point are not known. CDR3s leave out the opening cysteine and the closing phenylalanine or tryptophan. Each record gives: D gene, V gene, clone size, CDR3 protein. The D gene is left open where the match is weak. Size tells how often a clone was seen (once, few, many) or the class of an expanded clone, and some rows leave it out.

d_call: TRBD2
v_call: TRBV10-3
clone_size: NA
cdr3_aa: AIRREDMETQY

d_call: NA
v_call: TRBV7-7
clone_size: NA
cdr3_aa: ASSVGTSYNEQF

d_call: NA
v_call: TRBV7-9
clone_size: NA
cdr3_aa: ATPLRVQGSNTGELF

d_call: NA
v_call: TRBV9
clone_size: NA
cdr3_aa: ASTPGPTPTSYEQY

d_call: TRBD2
v_call: TRBV7-6
clone_size: few
cdr3_aa: ASRTAGGQETQY

d_call: TRBD2
v_call: TRBV7-2
clone_size: many
cdr3_aa: ASSLRLAGGIAKNIQY

d_call: NA
v_call: TRBV11-3
clone_size: NA
cdr3_aa: ASSTTSEQF

d_call: NA
v_call: TRBV4-2
clone_size: many
cdr3_aa: ASSQIHGDSYEQY

d_call: NA
v_call: TRBV12-3/TRBV12-4
clone_size: few
cdr3_aa: ASSTSSLTDTQY

d_call: NA
v_call: TRBV4-1
clone_size: few
cdr3_aa: ASSQAVRGPTDTQY

d_call: NA
v_call: TRBV20-1
clone_size: NA
cdr3_aa: SARSYLIHTDTQY

d_call: NA
v_call: TRBV20-1
clone_size: few
cdr3_aa: SARDLRGQHHNEQF

d_call: TRBD1
v_call: TRBV6-5
clone_size: few
cdr3_aa: ASSIPGTAYGYT

d_call: NA
v_call: TRBV7-2
clone_size: NA
cdr3_aa: ASSAIGYTDTQY

d_call: NA
v_call: TRBV29-1
clone_size: NA
cdr3_aa: SVGDIQNEAF

d_call: NA
v_call: TRBV4-2
clone_size: NA
cdr3_aa: ASSQADLSYEQY

d_call: TRBD1
v_call: TRBV12-5
clone_size: few
cdr3_aa: ASGGWTGGNEKLF

d_call: NA
v_call: TRBV7-6
clone_size: NA
cdr3_aa: ASSAASETQY

d_call: TRBD1
v_call: TRBV9
clone_size: few
cdr3_aa: ASSFSTGGTAEQY

d_call: NA
v_call: TRBV6-5
clone_size: few
cdr3_aa: ASRPAGGTYEQY

d_call: TRBD1
v_call: TRBV9
clone_size: few
cdr3_aa: ASSVGGTGVRETQY

d_call: TRBD2
v_call: TRBV11-3
clone_size: NA
cdr3_aa: ASSSYQLAFTMKEQF

d_call: TRBD1
v_call: TRBV5-4
clone_size: many
cdr3_aa: ASSSWTGGARDTQY

d_call: NA
v_call: TRBV13
clone_size: few
cdr3_aa: ASSFWGSYEQY

d_call: TRBD1
v_call: TRBV15
clone_size: few
cdr3_aa: ATSRGGQGQF

d_call: NA
v_call: TRBV6-2/TRBV6-3
clone_size: few
cdr3_aa: ASSHNEQF

d_call: NA
v_call: TRBV29-1
clone_size: NA
cdr3_aa: SVEGFGELF